This TCR beta chain was observed in a study of cytomegalovirus exposure and HLA in healthy donors. General study findings and limits: TCR beta sequences reportedly predicted most subjects' HLA-A and HLA-B alleles accurately. An analysis that was carried out later associated 16,951 TCR beta sequences with HLA alleles at 0.05 false discovery rate. Confirmation was obtained in vitro that a few CMV-associated chains are specific for CMV antigens. In an earlier analysis, productive rearrangement rates for most beta V segments clustered near 90% or 30%.

The PCR was carried out with 60 Vbeta primers and 13 Jbeta primers. Profiled with immunoSEQ multiplex PCR; TCRdb holds only in-frame clones, not every one. Of under 200,000 clones detected, roughly 70% appear once; the ten largest clones hold 1.5% to 2%. In the case of this clone: The antigen is not known.

This CDR3 has 14 amino acids. The V end was cut by 4 bases, the J end by 6 bases, with 16 bases between. CDR1 and CDR2 (germline): SGHNT, YYREEE (reference sequence). The chain links TRBV5-4 to TRBJ1-2; D may be TRBD1 (5 bases). The receptor's source is a woman in her 30s in good health and CMV-seronegative. Sequencing used PBMCs. The CDR3, as DNA: TGTGCCAGCAGCCTAAAGACAGAAACCCATGGCTACACCTTC. Encoded protein: CASSLKTETHGYTF.